This entry lists 32 T cell receptor beta chains sequenced from one sample in a study of blood T cell repertoires in COVID-19. Only in-frame clones appear in the TCRdb table, and some are missing; sequencing was by immunoSEQ multiplex PCR. The sample has a few hundred thousand clones; approximately 90% are singletons. Material: peripheral blood. The receptor source for this set is a woman aged 45-59 years who had recovered from COVID-19.

The chain links TRBV5-1 to TRBJ1-1, with no clear D. There are 15 residues in the CDR3. CDR1 is SGHRS, CDR2 YFSETQ, per germline. With 0 bases removed from V and 0 bases from J, the gap between germline ends came to 9 bases. The CDR3 DNA reads as TGCGCCAGCAGCTTGGAATGGAGAATGAACACTGAAGCTTTCTTT. Amino acids: CASSLEWRMNTEAFF.

The chain couples TRBV5-6 to TRBJ2-4; 7 bases agree with TRBD1. The CDR3 runs 13 residues. Unmatched junction bases numbered 3, after V lost 3 bases and J lost 6 bases. Germline V gene sequence: CDR1 SGHDT, CDR2 YYEEEE. CDR3 sequence: CASSWGQTNIQYF. In DNA form, the CDR3 reads TGTGCCAGCAGCTGGGGACAGACAAACATTCAGTACTTC.

The CDR3 sequence is CASSLWQGAFF. CDR3 DNA: TGTGCCAGCAGCTTGTGGCAGGGGGCTTTCTTT. The chain joins TRBV5-8 to TRBJ1-1; possibly TRBD1 for D (6 bases). CDR1 and CDR2 (germline): SGHTS, YDEGEE. CDR3 size: 11 residues. V was pared by 1 base and J by 11 bases, with 9 bases between. Full variable domain (missing parts from reference TRBV5-8 and TRBJ1-1): EAGVTQSPTHLIKTRGQQATLRCSPISGHTSVYWYQQALGLGLQFLLWYDEGEERNRGNFPPRFSGRQFPNYSSELNVNALELEDSALYLCASSLWQGAFFGQGTRLTVV.

This clone was found a few times. V is TRBV5-1 and J is TRBJ2-7; 11 bases are a match to TRBD1. V shed 3 bases, J shed 3 bases, and the junction held 5 bases outside the gene matches. The germline CDR1 and CDR2 sequences are SGHRS and YFSETQ. The CDR3 extends over 15 amino acids. Here the CDR3 reads CASSSGTGGNYEQYF. CDR3 coding DNA: TGCGCCAGCAGCTCTGGGACAGGGGGGAACTACGAGCAGTACTTC.

The chain employs TRBV10-3 and TRBJ1-2, with unresolved D. Trimming removed 6 bases at V and 11 bases at J, with 16 bases between. Per germline, CDR1 ENHRY and CDR2 SYGVKD. The CDR3 loop spans 12 amino acids. The CDR3 DNA is TGTGCCATCAGCCAGGATAGGTTTGGGTACACCTTC. This gives the protein CAISQDRFGYTF.

The gene calls are TRBV24-1 and TRBJ2-3, with TRBD1 matching 10 bases. With 1 base clipped from V and 5 bases from J, the junction kept 14 bases outside the gene matches. CDR3 length equals 19 residues. Germline V gene lookup returns CDR1 KGHDR and CDR2 SFDVKD. The CDR3 region is CATSDFAPGTGEGLDTQYF. CDR3 nucleotides: TGTGCCACCAGTGATTTCGCCCCCGGGACAGGGGAGGGTTTAGATACGCAGTATTTT.

The chain is built from TRBV7-2 and TRBJ1-2; no firm D call. The V end lost 5 bases, the J end lost 6 bases, and 16 bases lay between the germline ends. CDR1 is SGHTA, CDR2 FQGNSA, per germline. The CDR3 has 14 residues. The CDR3 bases are TGTGCCAGCAGCCGGACGATTATGGGAGATGGCTACACCTTC. This encodes CASSRTIMGDGYTF. Based on the CDR3 plus reference TRBV7-2 and TRBJ1-2, the full variable domain is GAGVSQSPSNKVTEKGKDVELRCDPISGHTALYWYRQSLGQGLEFLIYFQGNSAPDKSGLPSDRFSAERTGGSVSTLTIQRTQQEDSAVYLCASSRTIMGDGYTFGSGTRLTVV.

Turning to this clone: At one of its ends the junction is not consistent with the germline gene, which may arise from a read error. The chain is built from TRBV27 and TRBJ1-1; a weak D match, TRBD1 (6 bases). This CDR3 contains 13 residues. Germline CDR1 and CDR2: MNHEY and SMNVEV (reference sequence). CDR3 protein: CASSSDRNAEAFF. The CDR3 nucleotides read TGTGCCAGCAGTTCTGACAGGAACGCTGAAGCTTTCTTT.

About this clone itself: The sample holds other DNA sequences that translate to the same CDR3. The rearrangement links TRBV9 to TRBJ1-1, with 8 bases fitting TRBD1. The V segment lost 0 bases and the J segment 4 bases; nucleotides outside the gene matches: 5. The CDR3 runs 15 residues. The V gene's germline CDR1 is SGDLS and CDR2 YYNGEE. The CDR3 reads CASSVAPTGGTEAFF. DNA for the CDR3: TGTGCCAGCAGCGTAGCCCCCACAGGGGGCACTGAAGCTTTCTTT.

The chain has TRBV10-3 and TRBJ1-5; 10 nucleotides match TRBD1. Germline CDR1 ENHRY, CDR2 SYGVKD. V shed 10 bases, J shed 5 bases, and the junction held 8 bases outside the gene matches. The length of the CDR3 is 14 residues. CDR3 region: CATRGGTGDQPQHF. The CDR3 DNA follows: TGTGCCACCCGCGGCGGGACAGGGGATCAGCCCCAGCATTTT.

This sequence joins TRBV5-5 and TRBJ2-2; D is undetermined. Trimming shortened V by 3 bases and J by 2 bases, and 8 bases separated the two germline ends. The CDR3 sequence is 14 residues long. Germline V CDR1 and CDR2: SGHKS, YYEKEE (reference sequence). Written as DNA, the CDR3 is TGTGCCAGCAGCTCCCTACTAAACACCGGGGAGCTGTTTTTT. Protein sequence: CASSSLLNTGELFF.

The chain links TRBV6-4 to TRBJ1-2; the match to TRBD1 covers 7 bases. Per the germline V gene, CDR1 is MRHNA and CDR2 is SNTAGT. V dropped 4 bases and J dropped 2; count of bases not matched to a gene: 10. CDR3 length equals 16 residues. This chain's CDR3 is CASSGTRGRGNYGYTF. The CDR3 DNA reads as TGTGCCAGCAGTGGTACTCGAGGCAGGGGGAACTATGGCTACACCTTC.

The gene calls are TRBV4-3 and TRBJ2-7, with D perhaps matching TRBD1 (6 bases). V was shortened by 4 bases and J by 1 base, with 8 bases between the two germline ends. Germline V gene sequence: CDR1 LGHNA, CDR2 YSLEER. The CDR3 runs to 13 residues. This CDR3 is CASSRTVSYEQYF. Here the CDR3 DNA reads TGCGCCAGCAGCCGGACAGTTTCCTACGAGCAGTACTTC.

CDR3: CASSQQVINEKLFF. CDR3 in DNA: TGCGCCAGCAGCCAGCAGGTGATTAATGAAAAACTGTTTTTT. V usage is TRBV4-1 and J usage is TRBJ1-4, with no clear D. Trimming took off 3 bases at V and 4 bases at J, with 9 bases between the two ends. The CDR3 sequence is 14 residues long. Germline V CDR1 and CDR2: MGHRA, YSYEKL.

V and J are TRBV20-1 and TRBJ2-3; 8 bases fit TRBD2. Germline CDR1 reads DFQATT; CDR2 reads SNEGSKA (reference sequence). There are 16 residues in the CDR3. Losses at the gene ends were 3 bases for V and 4 bases for J; bases not matched to a gene: 12. The CDR3 protein is CSASGREGGRADTQYF. In nucleotides, the CDR3 is TGCAGTGCTAGTGGACGGGAGGGCGGTAGGGCAGATACGCAGTATTTT.

This clone showed up just once. The chain employs TRBV18 and TRBJ1-1; TRBD1 is a possible D gene (5 bases). The germline V and J ends were trimmed by 6 bases and 0 bases, with 17 bases remaining between them. CDR3 size: 16 residues. Germline V gene lookup returns CDR1 KGHSH and CDR2 LQKENI. This CDR3 reads CASSAQGSRVNTEAFF. The CDR3, as DNA: TGTGCCAGCTCGGCTCAGGGTTCCCGAGTGAACACTGAAGCTTTCTTT.

The sample holds a few counts of this clone. The V call is TRBV4-3, the J call TRBJ1-1; D might be TRBD1 (5 bases). The germline CDR1 and CDR2 sequences are LGHNA and YSLEER. V lost 1 base to trimming and J lost 0 bases, with 15 bases between them. The CDR3 sequence is 17 residues long. CDR3 sequence (DNA): TGCGCCAGCAGCCAAGGGCGGGGCCGGGGGTTGAACACTGAAGCTTTCTTT. Encoded protein: CASSQGRGRGLNTEAFF.

This clone came up a few times. The chain combines TRBV4-1 with TRBJ2-3, with D unclear. The germline V gene has CDR1 MGHRA and CDR2 YSYEKL. V was pared by 0 bases and J by 4 bases, with 8 bases between. The CDR3 loop spans 14 amino acids. Here the CDR3 DNA reads TGCGCCAGCAGCCAAGAGAGTGTCGCAGATACGCAGTATTTT. Amino acids: CASSQESVADTQYF.

The CDR3 here is CASLNRGSTDTQYF. The CDR3, as DNA: TGTGCCAGCCTCAACAGGGGCAGCACAGATACGCAGTATTTT. The chain has TRBV6-5 and TRBJ2-3, with 7 bases identical to TRBD1. The ends lost 8 bases at V and 0 bases at J; junction bases unmatched: 5. Germline V gives CDR1 MNHEY, CDR2 SVGAGI. The CDR3 is 14 residues long.

The sample holds a few counts of this clone. The chain employs TRBV28 and TRBJ1-5; maybe TRBD1 (6 bases). From germline, CDR1 is MDHEN and CDR2 SYDVKM. V lost 6 bases and J lost 5, with 14 bases in between. CDR3 length equals 14 residues. The CDR3 DNA reads TGTGCCAGCAGCCTTCTCAGGGGCTATCAGCCCCAGCATTTT. Its translation: CASSLLRGYQPQHF.

The gene calls are TRBV23-1 and TRBJ2-1, with 7 positions matching TRBD1. TRBV23-1 is flagged as an ORF with uncertain function. This CDR3 is built from 17 residues. Trimming took 4 bases from V and 9 from J; bases not matched to a gene: 18. This chain's CDR3 is CASSLTSRDRYKGEQFF. The CDR3 nucleotides are TGCGCCAGCAGTCTAACCTCCCGGGACAGATACAAGGGTGAGCAGTTCTTC.

The V and J genes are TRBV19 and TRBJ2-2; the D gene is possibly TRBD1 (6 bases). Trimming took off 7 bases at V and 6 bases at J, with 15 bases between the two ends. Germline CDR1 is LNHDA and CDR2 is SQIVND (reference sequence). The CDR3 extends over 14 amino acids. CDR3 coding DNA: TGTGCCAGTATCCCCCAGGGGCGGGCCGGGGAGCTGTTTTTT. Translation gives CASIPQGRAGELFF.

This clone appeared a single time. The J gene is TRBJ1-4, the V gene TRBV5-1; 8 nucleotides agree with TRBD1. The V and J ends lost 0 bases and 8 bases, in that order; junction bases with no gene match: 12. In germline, CDR1 is SGHRS, CDR2 YFSETQ. The CDR3 has 17 residues. The CDR3 DNA is TGCGCCAGCAGCTTGGGGGCAGGGGGCGTATCTCACGAAAAACTGTTTTTT. It codes for CASSLGAGGVSHEKLFF.

This clone came up once. This chain links TRBV30 with TRBJ1-4; D is uncertain. CDR3 length: 16 residues. Germline CDR1 is GTSNPN and CDR2 is SVGIG (reference sequence). The germline V and J ends were trimmed by 0 bases and 0 bases, with 11 bases remaining between them. This CDR3 is CAWSVLVRATNEKLFF. CDR3 DNA sequence: TGTGCCTGGAGTGTACTAGTCCGAGCAACTAATGAAAAACTGTTTTTT.

The rearrangement joins TRBV19 to TRBJ1-1; D is undetermined. V lost 5 bases to trimming and J lost 4 bases, with 14 bases between them. Germline V CDR1 and CDR2: LNHDA, SQIVND (reference sequence). The CDR3 extends over 14 amino acids. CDR3 loop: CASSSRTRGTEAFF. The CDR3 DNA reads as TGTGCCAGTAGTTCCCGCACGCGCGGCACTGAAGCTTTCTTT.

This chain joins TRBV27 and TRBJ1-2; no reliable D call. This CDR3 contains 12 residues. The ends were cut back, 4 bases at V and 3 bases at J, with 6 bases in the middle. Germline V lookup: CDR1 MNHEY, CDR2 SMNVEV (reference sequence). The CDR3 sequence: CASSSLDYGYTF. The CDR3, as DNA: TGTGCCAGCAGTTCCCTCGACTATGGCTACACCTTC.

This clone was detected a few times. The chain is built from TRBV14 and TRBJ1-6; 9 bases are shared with TRBD1. CDR3 length: 15 amino acids. From germline, CDR1 is SGHDN and CDR2 FVKESK. V lost 2 bases to trimming and J lost 7 bases; unmatched junction nucleotides: 3. DNA for the CDR3: TGTGCCAGCAGCCAAACAGGGGGCGGGAATTCACCCCTCCACTTT. Its translation: CASSQTGGGNSPLHF. Filled out from reference TRBV14 and TRBJ1-6, the complete variable domain reads EAGVTQFPSHSVIEKGQTVTLRCDPISGHDNLYWYRRVMGKEIKFLLHFVKESKQDESGMPNNRFLAERTGGTYSTLKVQPAELEDSGVYFCASSQTGGGNSPLHFGNGTRLTVT.

The J gene is TRBJ2-3, the V gene TRBV6-5; 10 nucleotides agree with TRBD2. CDR1 MNHEY and CDR2 SVGAGI come from the germline V gene. V gave up 0 bases and J gave up 4 bases; unmatched junction bases: 4. The CDR3 spans 16 residues. The CDR3 DNA sequence: TGTGCCAGCAGTTACTCGTGGCTAGCGGGAGCAGATACGCAGTATTTT. This sequence encodes CASSYSWLAGADTQYF.

This chain connects TRBV18 to TRBJ1-6, with 10 bases lining up with TRBD1. The CDR3 loop spans 19 amino acids. J lost 3 bases, V lost 3 bases, and 11 bases had no gene match. The germline CDR1 and CDR2 sequences are KGHSH and LQKENI. The CDR3 region has the DNA TGTGCCAGCTCACCCCGGGGATTGGGGACAGGGGTCTATAATTCACCCCTCCACTTT. It yields the protein CASSPRGLGTGVYNSPLHF.

The gene calls are TRBV10-3 and TRBJ2-1; perhaps TRBD2 as D (6 bases). Germline V gene data show CDR1 as ENHRY and CDR2 as SYGVKD. CDR3 length: 16 amino acids. Trimming cost V 0 bases and J 6 bases, with 15 bases left between them. The CDR3 here is CAISESAGTGRNEQFF. The CDR3 DNA reads as TGTGCCATCAGTGAGTCGGCAGGGACTGGTCGCAATGAGCAGTTCTTC.

The chain links TRBV9 to TRBJ2-1; TRBD1 might be the D (7 bases). The CDR3 totals 13 residues. V dropped 4 bases and J dropped 8 bases, with 13 bases sitting between them. Germline V gene lookup returns CDR1 SGDLS and CDR2 YYNGEE. CDR3 sequence (DNA): TGTGCCAGCAGCCTCAGGGGGGTGGATGAGCAGTTCTTC. As protein: CASSLRGVDEQFF.

The V and J genes are TRBV10-3 and TRBJ2-3; 11 bases agree with TRBD2. CDR1 is ENHRY and CDR2 is SYGVKD in the germline V gene. This CDR3 is built from 14 residues. The V and J ends lost 11 bases and 0 bases, in that order; junction bases with no gene match: 4. The CDR3 sequence: CAYGTSGSTDTQYF. The CDR3 DNA sequence: TGTGCCTACGGGACTAGCGGTAGCACAGATACGCAGTATTTT.